The TCR beta chain under discussion was sequenced for a study of cytomegalovirus exposure and HLA in healthy donors. The CDR3 consists of 14 residues. Germline V gene lookup returns CDR1 SGHVS and CDR2 FQNEAQ. In the PCR, 60 Vbeta and 13 Jbeta primers were used. Profiling relied on immunoSEQ multiplex PCR, and the TCRdb table lists in-frame clones only, not all of them. The profile covers tens of thousands of clones, with 77% appearing a single time and 2.5% to 3% taken by the ten largest. About this clone itself: One end of the junction is discordant with germline, which a read error may explain.

The clonotype comes from a man aged 50 or older in good health and CMV-seropositive. The specimen sequenced was PBMCs. J is TRBJ2-6 and V is TRBV7-8, with a possible D match to TRBD1 (5 bases). CDR3 in amino acids: CASSDGSGANGLTF. CDR3 nucleotides: TGTGCCAGCAGCGACGGTTCTGGGGCCAACGGCCTGACTTTC. Complete variable domain (other parts from reference TRBV7-8 and TRBJ2-6): GAGVSQSPRYKVAKRGQDVALRCDPISGHVSLFWYQQALGQGPEFLTYFQNEAQLDKSGLPSDRFFAERPEGSVSTLKIQRTQQEDSAVYLCASSDGSGANGLTFGAGSRLTVL.